Shown below are 2 T cell receptor beta chains from a single sample sequenced in a study of blood T cells in healthy people across ages. Next came a second PCR, run for about 7 to 12 cycles, which used a sample-barcoded 5' primer along with a J-beta primer mix. TCRdb independently ran MiXCR on the 5' RACE reads; one entry per CDR3 protein. The table has some 1,800,000 distinct CDR3 sequences, around 40% seen once; the top ten hold 23%. The material sequenced was blood. The receptors stem from a human donor in good health.

CDR3 DNA: TGTGCCATCAGCGTTACCGGGGCCACTGGAAACACCATATATTTT. Protein product: CAISVTGATGNTIYF. The genes are TRBV10-3 and TRBJ1-3; D possibly corresponds to TRBD1 (5 bases). V gave up 6 bases and J gave up 2 bases, with 14 bases separating them. The CDR3 sequence is 15 residues long. Germline values: CDR1 ENHRY, CDR2 SYGVKD.

The chain links TRBV20-1 to TRBJ2-1; TRBD2 matches at 7 bases. The germline V gene has CDR1 DFQATT and CDR2 SNEGSKA (reference sequence). J gave up 3 bases and V 5 bases, and 10 bases lay outside the gene matches. The CDR3 runs to 15 residues. CDR3 sequence (DNA): TGCAGTGCTCATTTGGGGGGGACCCTCTACAATGAGCAGTTCTTC. Amino acids: CSAHLGGTLYNEQFF.